A single sample is the source of the 19 T cell receptor beta chains below, sequenced in a study of spatial heterogeneity in lung cancer. One entry per CDR3 protein, called by TCRdb with MiXCR from the 5' RACE reads. The sample lists a few thousand distinct CDR3 sequences; 5.5% to 7.5% were seen once. This sample's time point: sample taken at primary tumor resection. Notes on the study in general: It was found that expanded intratumoral alpha and beta TCR counts tracked tumor mutation counts.

Which antigens these TCRs recognize remains unknown. The material sequenced was lung tumor tissue, taken at surgery. The receptors were sampled from a male donor with early-stage non-small cell lung cancer.

Relative to its sample, this clonotype is medium-sized. The rearrangement uses TRBV2 and TRBJ1-5, with D possibly matching TRBD1 (6 bases). The CDR3 runs to 14 residues. Trimming left V 6 bases short and J 6 bases short, with 15 bases between. Germline CDR1 reads SNHLY; CDR2 reads FYNNEI. CDR3 nucleotides: TGTGCCAGCAGCAGACAGGAATTCGGTCAGCCCCAGCATTTT. Its translation is CASSRQEFGQPQHF.

By share, this clonotype ranks as medium-sized. The chain employs TRBV19 and TRBJ1-1; perhaps TRBD1 as D (5 bases). CDR3 size: 13 residues. Deletions cut 2 bases from V and 6 bases from J, with 10 bases between. Germline CDR1 and CDR2: LNHDA and SQIVND (reference sequence). CDR3 DNA sequence: TGTGCCAGTAGTATATCGGCGGGGGCTGAAGCTTTCTTT. Translation: CASSISAGAEAFF.

Sample share makes this clonotype medium-sized (0.01 to 0.1%). This CDR3 is CASSDPGYSEQYF. In DNA form, the CDR3 reads TGTGCCAGCAGTGACCCCGGATACTCCGAGCAGTACTTC. The chain carries TRBV6-2 or TRBV6-3 and TRBJ2-7; D gene unclear. The CDR3 is 13 amino acids. Per the germline V gene, CDR1 is MNHEY and CDR2 is SVGEGT. V was cut by 5 bases and J by 6 bases, with 14 bases left in between.

Within the sample, this clonotype is medium-sized (0.01 to 0.1%). The chain is built from TRBV7-2 and TRBJ2-1; 7 bases line up with TRBD2. Germline V lookup: CDR1 SGHTA, CDR2 FQGNSA. After removal of 1 base from V and 8 bases from J, the junction contained 14 bases not matched to a gene. The CDR3 is 17 residues long. The CDR3 DNA follows: TGTGCCAGCAGCTTAGTACTATCGGCGGGAGACGTCGATGAGCAGTTCTTC. This codes for CASSLVLSAGDVDEQFF.

This clonotype is judged medium-sized. The chain recombines TRBV7-2 with TRBJ2-1, with D possibly matching TRBD2 (6 bases). This CDR3 contains 13 residues. V dropped 2 bases and J dropped 9 bases, with 11 bases sitting between them. Germline assignment: CDR1 SGHTA and CDR2 FQGNSA. The CDR3 coding sequence is TGTGCCAGCAGCTTATCGGCGGGAAGTGAGCAGTTCTTC. This sequence encodes CASSLSAGSEQFF. The variable domain in full, completed from reference TRBV7-2 and TRBJ2-1, reads GAGVSQSPSNKVTEKGKDVELRCDPISGHTALYWYRQSLGQGLEFLIYFQGNSAPDKSGLPSDRFSAERTGGSVSTLTIQRTQQEDSAVYLCASSLSAGSEQFFGPGTRLTVL.

This clonotype was detected only a few times. The chain couples TRBV6-1 to TRBJ2-2, with D perhaps matching TRBD1 (5 bases). CDR3 size: 14 residues. V gave up 5 bases and J gave up 3 bases, with 10 bases separating them. Germline values: CDR1 MNHNS, CDR2 SASEGT. The CDR3: CASSPGKDTGELFF. CDR3 bases: TGTGCCAGCAGTCCAGGGAAGGACACCGGGGAGCTGTTTTTT.

This clonotype ranks as medium-sized. This rearrangement joins TRBV5-1 to TRBJ2-2; no clear D. The CDR3 runs to 14 residues. Germline lookup yields CDR1 SGHRS and CDR2 YFSETQ. Trimming stripped 1 base from V and 1 base from J, with 5 bases between. CDR3 protein: CASSLTVNTGELFF. DNA for the CDR3: TGCGCCAGCAGCTTGACAGTGAACACCGGGGAGCTGTTTTTT.

By sample fraction, this clonotype is medium-sized (0.01 to 0.1%). The chain carries TRBV5-1 and TRBJ2-5; possible D gene TRBD1, 6 bases. The CDR3 consists of 15 residues. Germline CDR1 reads SGHRS; CDR2 reads YFSETQ. V was clipped by 3 bases and J by 1 base, with 13 bases between them. The CDR3 reads CASSSTGGTQETQYF. CDR3 bases: TGCGCCAGCAGCTCGACAGGCGGCACCCAAGAGACCCAGTACTTC.

This clonotype is labeled medium-sized. This chain joins TRBV3-1 and TRBJ1-1; the D gene is possibly TRBD1 (5 bases). Germline loops: CDR1 LGHDT, CDR2 YNNKEL (reference sequence). V lost 1 base and J 3 bases, leaving 9 bases between the germline ends. This CDR3 is built from 14 residues. For the CDR3, the DNA is TGTGCCAGCAGCCAAGCGAACAGGCACACTGAAGCTTTCTTT. It encodes CASSQANRHTEAFF.

By sample fraction, this clonotype is medium-sized. The CDR3 nucleotides are TGTGCCAGCAGTTTACTTGGGACTGCAGGGGATACGCAGTATTTT. Translating it yields CASSLLGTAGDTQYF. The rearrangement joins TRBV27 to TRBJ2-3; a weak D match, TRBD2 (6 bases). The V end lost 2 bases, the J end lost 6 bases, and 15 bases lay between the germline ends. The CDR3 runs to 15 residues. CDR1 and CDR2 (germline): MNHEY, SMNVEV (reference sequence).

This clonotype was seen many times. The chain joins TRBV10-3 to TRBJ2-3; 13 bases map to TRBD2. Trimming cost V 2 bases and J 2 bases; bases outside gene matches: 1. The germline CDR1 and CDR2 sequences are ENHRY and SYGVKD. This CDR3 contains 16 residues. CDR3 DNA sequence: TGTGCCATCAGTGAGGGACTAGCGGGAGCCACAGATACGCAGTATTTT. Protein product: CAISEGLAGATDTQYF.

By share, this clonotype counts as medium-sized. The rearrangement links TRBV12-3 or TRBV12-4 to TRBJ2-2; D gene ambiguous. The CDR3 covers 12 residues. V was pared by 6 bases and J by 8 bases, with 10 bases between. Written as DNA, the CDR3 is TGTGCCAGCAGGGGCCGGGTTGGGGAGCTGTTTTTT. It specifies CASRGRVGELFF.

This clonotype ranks as large. CDR3 region: CSVGVSGETQYF. The CDR3 bases are TGCAGCGTGGGAGTTTCGGGGGAGACCCAGTACTTC. The V and J genes are TRBV29-1 and TRBJ2-5; tentative D call: TRBD2 (5 bases). CDR3 size: 12 residues. V gave up 6 bases and J gave up 5 bases, with 13 bases separating them. Germline V gives CDR1 SQVTM, CDR2 ANQGSEA.

This clonotype has ten or more counts. The chain links TRBV6-5 to TRBJ2-7; D gene unclear. Trimming took off 6 bases at V and 5 bases at J, with 14 bases between the two ends. The CDR3 totals 13 residues. Germline lookup yields CDR1 MNHEY and CDR2 SVGAGI. CDR3 amino acids: CASSLFRNDEQYF. DNA for the CDR3: TGTGCCAGCAGCCTGTTTAGGAACGACGAGCAGTACTTC.

Relative to its sample, this clonotype is medium-sized. This chain connects TRBV13 to TRBJ2-2, with D tentatively TRBD2 (5 bases). Germline CDR1 reads PRHDT; CDR2 reads FYEKMQ (reference sequence). This CDR3 is built from 19 residues. V lost 1 base to trimming and J lost 5 bases, with 23 bases between them. The CDR3 DNA is TGTGCCAGCAGCTTAGTTTTCGAGGGTTACAGCACTAGAACCGGGGAGCTGTTTTTT. Its protein is CASSLVFEGYSTRTGELFF.

This clonotype was detected ten times or more. The chain combines TRBV20-1 with TRBJ1-1; D ambiguous. Germline V CDR1 and CDR2: DFQATT, SNEGSKA (reference sequence). The V gene lost 5 bases and the J gene lost 1 base, with 8 bases spanning the gap. The CDR3 runs to 12 residues. DNA of the CDR3: TGCAGTGCTGGAACACCGAACACTGAAGCTTTCTTT. Encoded protein: CSAGTPNTEAFF.

Within the sample, this clonotype is medium-sized. The V call is TRBV28, the J call TRBJ2-7; D is uncertain. Trimming shortened V by 3 bases and J by 0 bases, and 6 bases separated the two germline ends. CDR1 and CDR2 (germline): MDHEN, SYDVKM. The CDR3 is 13 residues long. CDR3 in DNA: TGTGCCAGCAGTTTGGGCAGCTCCTACGAGCAGTACTTC. Translating gives CASSLGSSYEQYF.

This clonotype rates as medium-sized. The V and J genes are TRBV28 and TRBJ2-7; TRBD1 matches at 9 bases. V shed 8 bases and J 6 bases; nucleotides not matched to a gene: 11. Germline values: CDR1 MDHEN, CDR2 SYDVKM. This CDR3 comprises 14 residues. Written as DNA, the CDR3 is TGTGCCAGCCTCGGGGACAGGGTACGGTTCGAGCAGTACTTC. It specifies CASLGDRVRFEQYF. Filled out from reference TRBV28 and TRBJ2-7, the complete variable domain reads DVKVTQSSRYLVKRTGEKVFLECVQDMDHENMFWYRQDPGLGLRLIYFSYDVKMKEKGDIPEGYSVSREKKERFSLILESASTNQTSMYLCASLGDRVRFEQYFGPGTRLTVT.

By sample fraction, this clonotype is large. This sequence joins TRBV6-2 or TRBV6-3 and TRBJ2-7; D is tentatively TRBD1 or TRBD2 (7 bases each). The V gene lost 4 bases and the J gene lost 0 bases, with 13 bases spanning the gap. Germline loops: CDR1 MNHEY, CDR2 SVGEGT. The CDR3 consists of 15 residues. CDR3 in DNA: TGTGCCAGCAGTTGGAGCGGGGACAGCTCCTACGAGCAGTACTTC. Translated, it gives CASSWSGDSSYEQYF.